This T cell receptor beta chain was recovered during a study of cytomegalovirus exposure and HLA in healthy donors. Regarding the study as a whole: Reportedly, HLA-A and HLA-B alleles of most subjects were accurately predicted from TCR beta. Presence/absence analyses treated sequencing depth as roughly uniform across donors.

After removal of 7 bases from V and 1 base from J, the junction contained 5 bases not matched to a gene. The CDR3 is 14 residues long. From germline, CDR1 is MDHEN and CDR2 SYDVKM. A note on this clone: Its specificity is unknown.

The PCR contained 60 Vbeta and 13 Jbeta primers. Method: immunoSEQ multiplex PCR; TCRdb's copy keeps in-frame clones and lacks some. Found here are 150,000 or so clones, around 84% of them singletons; the top ten hold 1.5% to 2%. Specimen: PBMCs. The chain carries TRBV28 and TRBJ1-1, with 8 bases fitting TRBD1. This TCR was sampled from a man aged 18 to 29 in good health and CMV-seronegative. CDR3 sequence: CASMRTGKNTEAFF. The CDR3 DNA reads as TGTGCCAGCATGAGGACAGGGAAGAACACTGAAGCTTTCTTT.